The table lists the clone carrying this T cell receptor (beta chain) with a few counts. Its target is not known. Method: immunoSEQ multiplex PCR; TCRdb's copy keeps in-frame clones and lacks some. Among roughly 30,000 clones listed, more than 85% were seen once. This entry is derived from a study of T cell clonotyping in hematopoietic cell transplantation. Study-level background: Recipients' pretransplant samples followed cytoreduction. Study observations and caveats: Broader posttransplant TCR repertoire diversity was predicted by graft donor and pretransplant recipient Inverse Simpson Index values.

CDR1 and CDR2 from the germline V gene are SNHLY and FYNNEI. V was pared by 4 bases and J by 3 bases, with 7 bases between. This CDR3 region has 12 residues. Time point described: recipient sample about 28 days before transplant, after cytoreduction. The chain employs TRBV2 and TRBJ2-7; D unclear. The TCR originated in a man in his fifties or sixties with acute myeloid leukemia. Some clones in this sample may be carry-over from other donors' samples. This specimen consisted of peripheral blood mononuclear cells, obtained before stem cell transplant. The CDR3 sequence: CASSVNSYEQYF. CDR3 bases: TGTGCCAGCAGTGTAAACAGCTACGAGCAGTACTTC.